The clone carrying this T cell receptor beta chain occurred a few times. The sample comes from a study of blood T cell repertoires in COVID-19. At the level of the study: Donors in the United States, Italy and Spain gave samples during acute or convalescent COVID-19. The analysed material was cDNA or gDNA that came from T cells, B-cell-depleted T cells, or PBMCs.

With 4 bases removed from V and 2 bases from J, the gap between germline ends came to 13 bases. Germline lookup yields CDR1 SGHDT and CDR2 YYEEEE. CDR3 length equals 14 residues. TCRdb's copy holds only in-frame clones and misses some; the assay was immunoSEQ multiplex PCR. The data contain 150,000 to 200,000 clones, about 83% of them singletons. The sequencing input was peripheral blood. This receptor was identified in a man in his sixties with acute or convalescent COVID-19. V and J are TRBV5-6 and TRBJ2-7; D not resolved. Here the CDR3 reads CASSRVGEAYEQYF. In DNA form, the CDR3 reads TGTGCCAGCAGCCGGGTCGGAGAGGCCTACGAGCAGTACTTC.